This TCR beta chain is drawn from a study of tumor-infiltrating lymphocytes in primary liver carcinoma. Germline values: CDR1 LGHNA, CDR2 YNFKEQ. The CDR3 totals 18 residues. Total RNA amounting to 500 ng was the source from which TCR beta cDNA was made with a constant-region primer. Researchers made the TCR beta libraries by running three nested multiplex PCR rounds with slightly modified ARM-PCR. With TRBV1-TRBV30 forward primers and a C-beta reverse primer, the first two PCR rounds were run for approximately 9 cycles each. Each CDR3 protein gets one entry after TCRdb re-called the multiplex PCR reads with MiXCR. The table has roughly 20,000 distinct CDR3 sequences, approximately 79% seen once. It was from about 21-30 mg of unsorted bulk tissue that RNA and DNA were co-extracted. As for this clonotype: The junction departs from the called germline gene at one end, perhaps through a read error.

Material for sequencing was liver tumor tissue from sampling region 1. Subset in this sample: tumor region T1, superior pole. The TCR originated in a middle-aged man with primary liver carcinoma and hepatitis B virus infection. The V gene is TRBV4-2, the J gene TRBJ2-3; TRBD2 agrees at 10 bases. Written as DNA, the CDR3 is TGTGCGAGCAGTCAAGTGACATTTCTAGCGGGAGCGACAGATACGCAGTATTTT. Amino acids: CASSQVTFLAGATDTQYF.